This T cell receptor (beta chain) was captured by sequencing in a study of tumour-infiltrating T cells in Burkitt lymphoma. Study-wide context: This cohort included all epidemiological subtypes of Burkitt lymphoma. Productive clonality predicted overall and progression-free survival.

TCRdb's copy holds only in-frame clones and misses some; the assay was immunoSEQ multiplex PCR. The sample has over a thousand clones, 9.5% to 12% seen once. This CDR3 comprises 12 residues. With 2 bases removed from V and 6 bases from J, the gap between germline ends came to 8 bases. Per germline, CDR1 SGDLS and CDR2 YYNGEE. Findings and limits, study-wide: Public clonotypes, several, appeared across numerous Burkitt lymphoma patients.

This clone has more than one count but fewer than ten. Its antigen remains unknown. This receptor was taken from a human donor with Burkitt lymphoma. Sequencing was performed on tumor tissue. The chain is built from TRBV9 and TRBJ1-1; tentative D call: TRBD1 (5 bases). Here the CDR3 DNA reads TGTGCCAGCAGCGTCGGGGGAGCTGAAGCTTTCTTT. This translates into CASSVGGAEAFF.